The 12 T cell receptor beta chains below all came from one sample that was sequenced in a study of identical twins. TCRdb ran MiXCR on the 5' RACE reads and lists one entry per CDR3 protein. Here the sample spans under 450,000 distinct CDR3 sequences, 18% being singletons. Sequencing input: naive T cells sorted from blood. The receptors were sampled from a man in his fifties or sixties in good health.

This clonotype was seen a few times. The V gene is TRBV29-1, the J gene TRBJ2-7, with D unresolved. Trimming pared 4 bases from V and 6 bases from J, leaving 16 bases between. This CDR3 is built from 13 residues. Per germline, CDR1 SQVTM and CDR2 ANQGSEA. CDR3: CSVGPGPDLEQYF. The CDR3 bases are TGCAGCGTTGGTCCGGGTCCGGACCTCGAGCAGTACTTC.

In this sample, this clonotype turned up many times. V is TRBV12-3 or TRBV12-4 and J is TRBJ2-7, with 7 positions matching TRBD1. The CDR3 has 14 residues. The ends lost 5 bases at V and 0 bases at J; junction bases unmatched: 4. DNA of the CDR3: TGTGCCAGCAGTGGGTACAGGGGCTCCTACGAGCAGTACTTC. It codes for CASSGYRGSYEQYF.

This clonotype was found many times. The gene calls are TRBV9 and TRBJ1-2; D is perhaps TRBD1 (5 bases). The CDR3 has 15 residues. The V gene lost 4 bases and the J gene lost 8 bases, with 21 bases spanning the gap. The germline CDR1 and CDR2 sequences are SGDLS and YYNGEE. Here the CDR3 DNA reads TGTGCCAGCAGCTATTGGGACGGACTTGTTGACGGCTACACCTTC. Protein product: CASSYWDGLVDGYTF.

This clonotype was observed at least ten times. V is TRBV11-2 and J is TRBJ2-1, with D tentatively TRBD1 (6 bases). From germline, CDR1 is SGHAT and CDR2 FQNNGV. There are 15 residues in the CDR3. V was trimmed by 5 bases and J by 9 bases, leaving 20 bases between them. In DNA form, the CDR3 reads TGTGCCAGCAGCCAGACACAGGGACGAAAGGCTGAGCAGTTCTTC. Encoded protein: CASSQTQGRKAEQFF.

This rearrangement joins TRBV7-9 to TRBJ1-1, with D tentatively TRBD1 (5 bases). V was pared by 1 base and J by 10 bases, with 7 bases between. The CDR3 loop spans 11 amino acids. Germline assignment: CDR1 SEHNR and CDR2 FQNEAQ (reference sequence). CDR3 nucleotides: TGTGCCAGCAGCTTAGAAAGGGGAGCTTTCTTT. Amino acid sequence: CASSLERGAFF.

This clonotype was seen a handful of times. This chain joins TRBV30 and TRBJ1-2; 7 bases map to TRBD1. This CDR3 contains 13 residues. J lost 8 bases, V lost 2 bases, and 8 bases had no gene match. CDR1 is GTSNPN and CDR2 is SVGIG in the germline V gene (reference sequence). The DNA of the CDR3 is TGTGCCTGGAGTCTCCAGGGACAGAGAGGCTACACCTTC. Translated, it gives CAWSLQGQRGYTF.

The J gene is TRBJ2-2, the V gene TRBV20-1; D remains unclear. This CDR3 has 15 amino acids. The germline V gene has CDR1 DFQATT and CDR2 SNEGSKA (reference sequence). V was shortened by 0 bases and J by 4 bases, with 12 bases between the two germline ends. The DNA for the CDR3 is TGCAGTGCTAGAGATTTTTCCTACGGCACCGGGGAGCTGTTTTTT. This codes for CSARDFSYGTGELFF.

The chain carries TRBV29-1 and TRBJ2-7; 9 nucleotides line up with TRBD1. The junction had 10 bases not matched to a gene; V was cut back by 6 bases and J by 7 bases. The CDR3 runs 13 residues. CDR1 is SQVTM, CDR2 ANQGSEA, per germline. As DNA, the CDR3 is TGCAGCGTCCGGCCGGGACAGGGTTTAGAGCAGTACTTC. Protein sequence: CSVRPGQGLEQYF.

The rearrangement joins TRBV15 to TRBJ2-7; a possible D gene is TRBD1 (5 bases). CDR3 size: 15 residues. V was cut by 1 base and J by 1 base, with 11 bases left in between. Germline V gene data show CDR1 as LNHNV and CDR2 as YYDKDF (reference sequence). This CDR3 reads CATSRGGADSYEQYF. In DNA, the CDR3 is TGTGCCACCAGCAGAGGTGGGGCGGATTCCTACGAGCAGTACTTC.

The chain employs TRBV28 and TRBJ2-5; 9 positions match TRBD2. Germline trimming cut 11 bases from V and 3 bases from J; bases unmatched to any gene: 7. Germline-derived CDR1 and CDR2 are MDHEN and SYDVKM. CDR3 size: 13 residues. DNA for the CDR3: TGTGCCTCAAGTAGCGGGAGCAAAGAGACCCAGTACTTC. Its protein is CASSSGSKETQYF. The full variable domain, in which reference TRBV28 and TRBJ2-5 provide the parts outside the CDR3, is DVKVTQSSRYLVKRTGEKVFLECVQDMDHENMFWYRQDPGLGLRLIYFSYDVKMKEKGDIPEGYSVSREKKERFSLILESASTNQTSMYLCASSSGSKETQYFGPGTRLLVL.

This clonotype has a count of ten or more. The CDR3 nucleotides read TGCGCCAGCAGCTCCGGGACTTCAAGAGATACGCAGTATTTT. It codes for CASSSGTSRDTQYF. The genes are TRBV5-1 and TRBJ2-3; a possible D gene is TRBD2 (6 bases). V shed 3 bases and J shed 5 bases, with 13 bases lying between them. CDR3 length equals 14 residues. CDR1 and CDR2 (germline): SGHRS, YFSETQ.

The gene calls are TRBV5-5 and TRBJ1-2; TRBD1 is a possible D gene (6 bases). Trimming took 0 bases from V and 0 from J, leaving 9 bases between them. This CDR3 spans 15 amino acids. Germline V gives CDR1 SGHKS, CDR2 YYEKEE (reference sequence). CDR3 residues: CASSLERTANYGYTF. CDR3 bases: TGTGCCAGCAGCTTGGAAAGGACAGCTAACTATGGCTACACCTTC.